In its sample, the clone carrying this T cell receptor beta chain was seen once. Germline CDR1 reads LGHDT; CDR2 reads YNNKEL (reference sequence). Between the trimmed V and J ends, which lost 2 bases and 6 bases, there was a span of 8 bases. This CDR3 comprises 14 residues. This record belongs to a study of blood T cell repertoires in COVID-19. Study at large: In each case, the material was cDNA or gDNA derived from T cells, B-cell-depleted T cells, or PBMCs.

Sequencing was performed with immunoSEQ multiplex PCR; in TCRdb, only in-frame clones are kept and a portion is missing. This sample carries around 260,000 clones, 70% to 90% of them seen once, and the ten largest clones take 0.75% to 0.95%. This chain uses TRBV3-1 (or the pseudogene TRBV3-2) with TRBJ1-6; tentative D call: TRBD1 (5 bases). Material: peripheral blood. The sequence was collected from a human donor with COVID-19, enrolled during active disease. The donor label of this sample is uncertain. The CDR3 protein is CASSQSRGNSPLHF. In DNA form, the CDR3 reads TGTGCCAGCAGCCAAAGTAGGGGTAATTCACCCCTCCACTTT.